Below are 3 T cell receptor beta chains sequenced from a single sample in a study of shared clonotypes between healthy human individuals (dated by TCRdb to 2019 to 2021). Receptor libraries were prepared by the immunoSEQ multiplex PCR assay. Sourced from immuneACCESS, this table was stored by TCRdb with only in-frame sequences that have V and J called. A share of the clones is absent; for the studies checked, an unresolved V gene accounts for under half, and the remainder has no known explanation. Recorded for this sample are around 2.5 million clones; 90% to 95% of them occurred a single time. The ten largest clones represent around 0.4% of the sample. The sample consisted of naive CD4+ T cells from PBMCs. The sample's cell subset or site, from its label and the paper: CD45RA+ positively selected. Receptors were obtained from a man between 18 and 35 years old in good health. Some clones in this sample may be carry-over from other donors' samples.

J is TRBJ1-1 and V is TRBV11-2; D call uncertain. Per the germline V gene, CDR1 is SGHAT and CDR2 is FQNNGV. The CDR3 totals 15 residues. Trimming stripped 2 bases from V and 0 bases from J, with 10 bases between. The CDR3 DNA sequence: TGTGCCAGCAGCTTAATAGCAGACATGAACACTGAAGCTTTCTTT. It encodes CASSLIADMNTEAFF.

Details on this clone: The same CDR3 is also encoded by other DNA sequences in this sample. CDR3 coding DNA: TGCAGTGCTAGAGGGTACGAGCAGTACTTC. Protein product: CSARGYEQYF. This chain connects TRBV20-1 to TRBJ2-7; D gene unclear. Germline lookup yields CDR1 DFQATT and CDR2 SNEGSKA (reference sequence). Trimming left V 1 base short and J 4 bases short, with 2 bases between. The CDR3 totals 10 residues.

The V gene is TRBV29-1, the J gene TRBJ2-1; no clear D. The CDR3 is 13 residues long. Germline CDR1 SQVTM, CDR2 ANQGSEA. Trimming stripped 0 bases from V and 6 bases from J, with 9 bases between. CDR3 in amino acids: CSVEDRGGNEQFF. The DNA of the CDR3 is TGCAGCGTTGAAGATCGCGGTGGCAATGAGCAGTTCTTC.